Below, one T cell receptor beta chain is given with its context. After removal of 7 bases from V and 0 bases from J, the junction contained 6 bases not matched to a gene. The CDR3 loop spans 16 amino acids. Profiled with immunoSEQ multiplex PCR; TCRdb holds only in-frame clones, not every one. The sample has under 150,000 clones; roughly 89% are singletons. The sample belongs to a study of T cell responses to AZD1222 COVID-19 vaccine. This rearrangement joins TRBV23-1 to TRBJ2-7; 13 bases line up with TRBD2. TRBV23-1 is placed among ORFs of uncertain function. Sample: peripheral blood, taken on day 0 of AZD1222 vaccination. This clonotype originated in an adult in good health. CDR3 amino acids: CASTTSGRYSSYEQYF. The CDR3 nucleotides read TGCGCCAGCACGACTAGCGGGAGGTATAGCTCCTACGAGCAGTACTTC.